The 7 T cell receptor beta chains reported below all come from one sample, sequenced in a study of blood T cell repertoires in COVID-19. The table came from immunoSEQ multiplex PCR; TCRdb's copy has only in-frame clones and leaves some out. The sample holds about 200,000 clones, 70% to 90% seen once. The sequenced sample was peripheral blood. All receptors derive from a woman older than 75 with acute or convalescent COVID-19.

The gene calls are TRBV29-1 and TRBJ1-1, with 10 bases matching TRBD1. The germline gives CDR1 SQVTM, CDR2 ANQGSEA. Losses at the gene ends were 7 bases for V and 5 bases for J; bases not matched to a gene: 7. This CDR3 is built from 13 residues. The CDR3 loop reads CSGRQGANTEAFF. The CDR3 DNA follows: TGCAGCGGCCGACAGGGGGCTAATACTGAAGCTTTCTTT.

The V gene is TRBV5-1, the J gene TRBJ2-3, with TRBD2 matching over 11 bases. V was clipped by 3 bases and J by 2 bases; unmatched bases: 2. The germline V gene encodes CDR1 SGHRS and CDR2 YFSETQ. This CDR3 is 15 amino acids long. Here the CDR3 DNA reads TGCGCCAGCAGCTCGACTAGCGGGAACACAGATACGCAGTATTTT. This translates into CASSSTSGNTDTQYF. Full variable domain (missing parts from reference TRBV5-1 and TRBJ2-3): KAGVTQTPRYLIKTRGQQVTLSCSPISGHRSVSWYQQTPGQGLQFLFEYFSETQRNKGNFPGRFSGRQFSNSRSEMNVSTLELGDSALYLCASSSTSGNTDTQYFGPGTRLTVL.

The chain couples TRBV10-1 to TRBJ1-1; no clear D. The germline CDR1 and CDR2 sequences are WNHNN and SYGVQD (reference sequence). V was clipped by 0 bases and J by 6 bases, with 11 bases between them. This CDR3 is built from 14 residues. CDR3 in amino acids: CASSESSGSPEAFF. CDR3 sequence (DNA): TGCGCCAGCAGTGAGTCGTCGGGGTCCCCTGAAGCTTTCTTT.

The J gene is TRBJ2-1, the V gene TRBV19; 9 positions agree with TRBD2. Germline CDR1 is LNHDA and CDR2 is SQIVND (reference sequence). Trimming cost V 3 bases and J 7 bases; bases outside gene matches: 10. This CDR3 is 16 amino acids long. This chain's CDR3 is CASSIGGTSSGNEQFF. For the CDR3, the DNA is TGTGCCAGTAGTATCGGTGGGACTAGCAGTGGAAATGAGCAGTTCTTC.

This clone was detected only a few times. The chain combines TRBV12-3 or TRBV12-4 with TRBJ2-1, with TRBD2 matching over 7 bases. The CDR3 is made up of 13 amino acids. The V gene end was trimmed by 10 bases and the J gene end by 2 bases; junction bases not matched to a gene: 5. In nucleotides, the CDR3 is TGTGCCATCACTAGCGATCCCTACAATGAGCAGTTCTTC. As protein: CAITSDPYNEQFF.

The J gene is TRBJ1-2, the V gene TRBV24-1, with 10 bases that match TRBD1. The CDR3 has 15 residues. The V gene end was trimmed by 3 bases and the J gene end by 8 bases; junction bases not matched to a gene: 8. Per germline, CDR1 KGHDR and CDR2 SFDVKD. CDR3 loop: CATSDPGTGVEGYTF. CDR3 coding DNA: TGTGCCACCAGTGATCCCGGGACAGGGGTTGAAGGCTACACCTTC.

The V call is TRBV7-6, the J call TRBJ2-3, with D perhaps TRBD2 (5 bases). The CDR3 runs to 13 residues. V lost 3 bases to trimming and J lost 4 bases, with 8 bases between them. Germline CDR1 reads SGHVS; CDR2 reads FNYEAQ. The CDR3 nucleotides read TGTGCCAGCAGCTTCTCACTAGCAGATACGCAGTATTTT. Protein product: CASSFSLADTQYF. Supplemented by reference TRBV7-6 and TRBJ2-3, the full variable domain reads GAGVSQSPRYKVTKRGQDVALRCDPISGHVSLYWYRQALGQGPEFLTYFNYEAQQDKSGLPNDRFSAERPEGSISTLTIQRTEQRDSAMYRCASSFSLADTQYFGPGTRLTVL.